Shown below are 16 T cell receptor beta chains from a single sample sequenced in a study of identical twins. TCRdb called the 5' RACE reads again in MiXCR, with one record for every CDR3 protein. The sample lists 1.5 million to 2 million distinct CDR3 sequences; under 35% were seen once. The material sequenced was cord blood. Receptors originate from a newborn girl in good health.

This clonotype has more than one count but fewer than ten. The chain has TRBV20-1 and TRBJ2-4, with 10 bases identical to TRBD2. The J call may be mistaken, given a closer DNA end match to TRBJ2-5. Germline CDR1 and CDR2: DFQATT and SNEGSKA (reference sequence). This CDR3 region has 13 residues. As DNA, the CDR3 is TGCAGTGGTTATAGCGGGAGGCGAGAGACCCAGTACTTC. It translates to CSGYSGRRETQYF.

The V call is TRBV30, the J call TRBJ2-3; D not resolved. V was pared by 3 bases and J by 2 bases, with 6 bases between. CDR3 length: 12 amino acids. Per germline, CDR1 GTSNPN and CDR2 SVGIG (reference sequence). The DNA for the CDR3 is TGTGCCTGGAGGTTTCCCACAGATACGCAGTATTTT. Translating it yields CAWRFPTDTQYF.

This clonotype turned up a few times. The rearrangement links TRBV7-2 to TRBJ1-1; TRBD1 is a possible D gene (5 bases). V lost 1 base and J lost 1, with 16 bases in between. From germline, CDR1 is SGHTA and CDR2 FQGNSA. CDR3 length: 17 amino acids. The CDR3 DNA follows: TGTGCCAGCAGCTTAGGAGCAGGGATATTAAGGAACACTGAAGCTTTCTTT. It specifies CASSLGAGILRNTEAFF.

This clonotype turned up a few times. The CDR3, as DNA: TGTGCCAGTAGTATCTACACTAACTATGGCTACACCTTC. Translated: CASSIYTNYGYTF. The chain has TRBV19 and TRBJ1-2; D is unclear. Germline CDR1 LNHDA, CDR2 SQIVND (reference sequence). The CDR3 is made up of 13 amino acids. Trimming cost V 3 bases and J 0 bases, with 5 bases left between them.

The chain employs TRBV14 and TRBJ1-2, with D maybe TRBD1 (6 bases). Germline CDR1 reads SGHDN; CDR2 reads FVKESK. With 2 bases removed from V and 5 bases from J, the gap between germline ends came to 15 bases. This CDR3 spans 15 amino acids. The CDR3: CASSQIQGGAYGYTF. CDR3 bases: TGTGCCAGCAGCCAAATACAGGGAGGCGCTTATGGCTACACCTTC.

V gene TRBV24-1 combines with J gene TRBJ2-6, with unresolved D. Deletions cut 3 bases from V and 2 bases from J, with 7 bases between. Germline V gene sequence: CDR1 KGHDR, CDR2 SFDVKD. The CDR3 runs 15 residues. The CDR3 reads CATSDPSTGANVLTF. CDR3 nucleotide sequence: TGTGCCACCAGTGATCCATCTACTGGGGCCAACGTCCTGACTTTC.

This rearrangement joins TRBV5-1 to TRBJ1-1, with unresolved D. Trimming removed 7 bases at V and 2 bases at J, with 9 bases between. Germline V gene lookup returns CDR1 SGHRS and CDR2 YFSETQ. The CDR3 consists of 12 residues. The CDR3 DNA is TGCGCCAGCGGTCCCTCTAACACTGAAGCTTTCTTT. It translates to CASGPSNTEAFF. Supplemented by reference TRBV5-1 and TRBJ1-1, the full variable domain reads KAGVTQTPRYLIKTRGQQVTLSCSPISGHRSVSWYQQTPGQGLQFLFEYFSETQRNKGNFPGRFSGRQFSNSRSEMNVSTLELGDSALYLCASGPSNTEAFFGQGTRLTVV.

This chain uses TRBV29-1 with TRBJ2-1; D unresolved. This CDR3 region has 16 residues. CDR1 is SQVTM, CDR2 ANQGSEA, per germline. V lost 5 bases and J 0 bases, leaving 17 bases between the germline ends. CDR3 DNA sequence: TGCAGCGTTCATTTGGACCTTGGGCGCTCCTACAATGAGCAGTTCTTC. Translating gives CSVHLDLGRSYNEQFF.

This clonotype was counted at least ten times. The V call is TRBV4-2, the J call TRBJ2-3; D might be TRBD1 or TRBD2, each matching 5 bases. This CDR3 contains 15 residues. Germline-derived CDR1 and CDR2 are LGHNA and YNFKEQ. V lost 7 bases and J 0 bases, leaving 14 bases between the germline ends. CDR3: CASTQVGRSTDTQYF. The CDR3 coding sequence is TGTGCCAGCACCCAGGTGGGACGGAGCACAGATACGCAGTATTTT.

This chain uses TRBV5-1 with TRBJ1-1; D is uncertain. There are 14 residues in the CDR3. Trimming took 0 bases from V and 5 from J, leaving 11 bases between them. Germline CDR1 SGHRS, CDR2 YFSETQ. CDR3 sequence: CASSLERGGTEAFF. The CDR3 coding sequence is TGCGCCAGCAGCTTGGAACGGGGTGGTACTGAAGCTTTCTTT.

This rearrangement joins TRBV5-1 to TRBJ2-1; D call uncertain. The closer fit of TRBJ2-7 to the DNA end suggests the J call may be wrong. CDR1 and CDR2 (germline): SGHRS, YFSETQ. This CDR3 has 15 residues. CDR3 coding DNA: TGCGCCAGCAGCCCAGAGACGATAACCTACAATGAGCAGTACTTC. Amino acid sequence: CASSPETITYNEQYF.

J is TRBJ2-3 and V is TRBV20-1; D is uncertain. The length of the CDR3 is 16 residues. The V end lost 0 bases, the J end lost 0 bases, and 13 bases lay between the germline ends. Germline V gene data show CDR1 as DFQATT and CDR2 as SNEGSKA (reference sequence). CDR3 sequence (DNA): TGCAGTGCTAGAGATCTCTTCCAGCGTAGCACAGATACGCAGTATTTT. Translating it yields CSARDLFQRSTDTQYF.

This chain uses TRBV7-9 with TRBJ1-2; 7 positions match TRBD1. The junction had 7 bases not matched to a gene; V was cut back by 1 base and J by 5 bases. The CDR3 sequence is 15 residues long. Germline loops: CDR1 SEHNR, CDR2 FQNEAQ (reference sequence). CDR3 residues: CASSLEGQLLYGYTF. Here the CDR3 DNA reads TGTGCCAGCAGCTTAGAGGGACAGTTGTTATATGGCTACACCTTC.

The gene calls are TRBV9 and TRBJ2-7; 9 nucleotides agree with TRBD2. V lost 0 bases, J lost 2 bases, and 15 bases stayed unmatched. CDR1 is SGDLS and CDR2 is YYNGEE in the germline V gene. The CDR3 extends over 19 amino acids. CDR3 sequence reads: CASSVDRGYSGRGTYEQYF. The CDR3 bases are TGTGCCAGCAGCGTAGACAGGGGTTATAGCGGGAGAGGAACCTACGAGCAGTACTTC. Filled out from reference TRBV9 and TRBJ2-7, the complete variable domain reads DSGVTQTPKHLITATGQRVTLRCSPRSGDLSVYWYQQSLDQGLQFLIQYYNGEERAKGNILERFSAQQFPDLHSELNLSSLELGDSALYFCASSVDRGYSGRGTYEQYFGPGTRLTVT.

This chain links TRBV7-9 with TRBJ2-1, with 11 bases matching TRBD2. Germline CDR1 SEHNR, CDR2 FQNEAQ (reference sequence). Unmatched junction bases numbered 6, after V lost 1 base and J lost 10 bases. This CDR3 region has 15 residues. The CDR3: CASSLVPTSGVEQFF. DNA of the CDR3: TGTGCCAGCAGCTTAGTCCCGACTAGCGGGGTGGAGCAGTTCTTC. Complete variable domain (other parts from reference TRBV7-9 and TRBJ2-1): DTGVSQNPRHKITKRGQNVTFRCDPISEHNRLYWYRQTLGQGPEFLTYFQNEAQLEKSRLLSDRFSAERPKGSFSTLEIQRTEQGDSAMYLCASSLVPTSGVEQFFGPGTRLTVL.

The chain is built from TRBV12-3 or TRBV12-4 and TRBJ2-1; 11 bases align to TRBD2. This CDR3 region has 18 residues. V was pared by 6 bases and J by 4 bases, with 14 bases of the junction left unmatched. The CDR3, as DNA: TGTGCCAGCAGCGTCGTTAGCGGGAGGGCTCGGTCTTACAATGAGCAGTTCTTC. Translated, it gives CASSVVSGRARSYNEQFF.